Following are 12 T cell receptor beta chains from one sample sequenced in a study of T cells in women clearing cervical HPV infection. Sequencing was performed with immunoSEQ multiplex PCR; in TCRdb, only in-frame clones are kept and a portion is missing. The sample spans about 20,000 clones; the ten largest clones claim less than 6.5%. The sequenced material came from blood buffy coat. The receptor set was obtained from a woman between 18 and 70 years old with a cervical HPV16 infection that either progressed to CIN3+ or cleared (not recorded which).

As regards this clone: With the read ending 3 residues before the CDR3 end, the germline J gene is used to fill in that end. The chain joins TRBV5-5 to TRBJ1-4; possible D gene TRBD1, 6 bases. The germline CDR1 and CDR2 sequences are SGHKS and YYEKEE (reference sequence). The CDR3 runs 15 residues. V shed 0 bases and J shed 8 bases, with 14 bases lying between them. The part of the CDR3 DNA that was read is TGTGCCAGCAGCTTGGCCTACAGGGTAGAAGAAAAA. The encoded protein is CASSLAYRVEEK. From start to end, the CDR3 is CASSLAYRVEEKLFF. Full variable domain (rest looked up from reference TRBV5-5 and TRBJ1-4): DAGVTQSPTHLIKTRGQQVTLRCSPISGHKSVSWYQQVLGQGPQFIFQYYEKEERGRGNFPDRFSARQFPNYSSELNVNALLLGDSALYLCASSLAYRVEEKLFFGSGTQLSVL.

Points on this clone: Coverage ceases 3 residues before the CDR3 finishes, and the germline J gene fills in the end. The chain joins TRBV4-1 to TRBJ2-7, with D perhaps TRBD1 (5 bases). V shed 5 bases and J shed 3 bases, with 14 bases lying between them. Germline CDR1 MGHRA, CDR2 YSYEKL. This CDR3 region has 14 residues. CDR3 bases read: TGCGCCAGCAGCTTACGTGTGACAGTCTACGAG. This encodes CASSLRVTVYE. The CDR3 in full is CASSLRVTVYEQYF.

For this clone: Read data end 3 residues before the CDR3 end; the end is taken from the germline J gene. The V and J genes are TRBV2 and TRBJ1-6, with TRBD1 matching over 9 bases. Germline loops: CDR1 SNHLY, CDR2 FYNNEI. The CDR3 has 14 amino acids. V was clipped by 5 bases and J by 8 bases; unmatched bases: 4. The covered CDR3 bases are TGTGCCAGCAGTAACAGGGGGCTCGATTCACCC. Its protein is CASSNRGLDSP. The whole CDR3 is CASSNRGLDSPLHF.

As for this clone: The read terminates 3 residues ahead of where the CDR3 ends, so the germline J gene completes it. V gene TRBV6-2 or TRBV6-3 combines with J gene TRBJ2-6, with TRBD2 as a possible D gene (6 bases). Germline-derived CDR1 and CDR2 are MNHEY and SVGEGT. The length of the CDR3 is 16 residues. The germline V and J ends were trimmed by 2 bases and 0 bases, with 8 bases remaining between them. CDR3 sequence reads: CASSYNGGSGANVLTF. CDR3 DNA, as far as it was read: TGTGCCAGCAGTTACAACGGGGGCTCTGGGGCCAACGTC.

About this clone itself: With the read ending 3 residues before the CDR3 end, the germline J gene is used to fill in that end. This rearrangement joins TRBV20-1 to TRBJ1-4; D call uncertain. This CDR3 has 15 amino acids. The V and J ends lost 2 bases and 4 bases respectively, with 14 bases between them. Looked up from germline, CDR1 is DFQATT and CDR2 is SNEGSKA (reference sequence). CDR3 in amino acids: CSARSLGRHNEKLFF. The DNA read from the CDR3 is TGCAGTGCTAGAAGCCTGGGCAGGCATAATGAAAAA.

As regards this clone: The read falls 3 residues short of the CDR3 end, and the missing part is taken from the germline J gene. The chain has TRBV19 and TRBJ1-4, with 7 positions matching TRBD1. There are 18 residues in the CDR3. Germline V gene lookup returns CDR1 LNHDA and CDR2 SQIVND (reference sequence). CDR3 loop: CASTRRSQGVSGANVLFF. The CDR3 bases that were read are TGTGCCAGTACCAGACGGAGCCAGGGGGTTTCTGGGGCCAACGTA.

With regard to this clone: The read ends 3 residues before the CDR3 terminus; that terminus is restored from the germline J gene. J is TRBJ2-5 and V is TRBV20-1; 11 positions agree with TRBD2. The CDR3 runs to 14 residues. V trimming: 2 bases; J trimming: 3 bases; junction bases outside the gene matches: 2. Per germline, CDR1 DFQATT and CDR2 SNEGSKA (reference sequence). CDR3: CSARTGLAEETQYF. The sequenced part of the CDR3 DNA is TGCAGTGCTAGAACGGGACTAGCGGAAGAGACC.

Comments on this clone: The sequence runs out 3 residues before the end of the CDR3; the remainder is reconstructed from the germline J gene. The chain couples TRBV6-2 or TRBV6-3 to TRBJ2-7; 10 bases align to TRBD1. Germline V gene sequence: CDR1 MNHEY, CDR2 SVGEGT. Trimming removed 4 bases from V and 2 bases from J; junction bases left unmatched: 5. This CDR3 is 15 amino acids long. CDR3 DNA, as far as it was read: TGTGCCAGCAGTTCATCCGGGACAGGGGCCTACGAG. Amino acid sequence: CASSSSGTGAYE. The full CDR3 is CASSSSGTGAYEQYF.

As concerns this clone: The read gets to within 3 residues of the CDR3 end, and the germline J gene fills in the rest. The chain recombines TRBV7-9 with TRBJ1-4; D is ambiguous. There are 12 residues in the CDR3. Germline values: CDR1 SEHNR, CDR2 FQNEAQ (reference sequence). The sequenced CDR3 bases are TGTGCCAGCAGCATCTCTAATTCACCA. It specifies CASSISNSP. The CDR3 in full is CASSISNSPLFF.

Note on this clone: Read coverage stops 3 residues before the CDR3 terminus; the germline J gene supplies the remainder. This rearrangement joins TRBV4-2 to TRBJ2-1; D is undetermined. Trimming left V 0 bases short and J 8 bases short, with 11 bases between. Germline V CDR1 and CDR2: LGHNA, YNFKEQ. The CDR3 is made up of 14 amino acids. The CDR3 spells CASSQDLIGDEQFF. The part of the CDR3 DNA that was read is TGTGCCAGCAGCCAAGATCTTATCGGTGATGAG.

Notes on this clone: The read terminates 3 residues ahead of where the CDR3 ends, so the germline J gene completes it. The V gene is TRBV19, the J gene TRBJ2-3; TRBD1 agrees at 7 bases. The germline CDR1 and CDR2 sequences are LNHDA and SQIVND (reference sequence). The CDR3 has 15 amino acids. The CDR3 region is CASSISRQGRQPQYF. The part of the CDR3 DNA that was read is TGTGCCAGTAGTATATCTCGACAGGGTCGGCAGCCG.

Comments on this clone: The read ends 3 residues shy of where the CDR3 ends; the end is completed using the germline J gene. The genes are TRBV2 and TRBJ2-2, with D perhaps TRBD1 (6 bases). The length of the CDR3 is 14 residues. CDR1 SNHLY and CDR2 FYNNEI come from the germline V gene. The CDR3 here is CASSLRGPAFELFF. Incomplete CDR3 DNA: TGTGCCAGCAGTCTCAGGGGACCCGCCTTCGAG.